Listed below are T cell receptor beta chains from one sample, sequenced in a study of T-cell reconstitution after alpha-beta-depleted transplantation in children. Each CDR3 protein gets one entry after TCRdb re-called the PCR reads with MiXCR. The sample has 300,000 or so distinct CDR3 sequences; about a quarter are singletons. Sample: PBMCs, mostly from graft donor cells, taken 180 days after TCRalphabeta/CD19-depleted stem cell transplant. The source is a male patient younger than 18 who had a stem cell transplant for acute lymphoblastic leukemia, so the T cells may come from the graft donor. Each CDR3 is given with its conserved first and last residue. Fields, in order: V gene, clone size, J gene, CDR3 protein. Clone size is stated in some rows and not others, as once, few, many or a class when expanded.

>TRBV24-1|NA|TRBJ2-3
CATSDLGTSGSTDTQYF
>TRBV4-1|NA|TRBJ2-5
CASSHPRWGETQYF
>TRBV4-1|NA|TRBJ1-1
CASSHPGGRNTEAFF
>TRBV9|NA|TRBJ2-1
CASSVGKGTSGSYNEQFF
>TRBV28|many|TRBJ1-6
CASSSPGGAMVDSPLHF
>TRBV2|few|TRBJ2-7
CASDATGEQYF
>TRBV9|NA|TRBJ2-3
CASSLRDSARTDTQYF
>TRBV15|NA|TRBJ2-5
CATSRVLISGNQETQYF
>TRBV3-1|few|TRBJ2-1
CASSQDLGLAGGTGFF
>TRBV9|NA|TRBJ2-7
CASSSGQRIPYEQYF
>TRBV28|NA|TRBJ1-2
CASSLASNGHYGYTF
>TRBV20-1|NA|TRBJ2-7
CSASYYEQYF
>TRBV5-1|NA|TRBJ2-3
CASKGGTNTDTQYF
>TRBV7-3|NA|TRBJ1-4
CASSLTGRSSNEKLFF
>TRBV10-3|few|TRBJ2-1
CAISVRGPQVPNEQFF
>TRBV12-3/TRBV12-4|few|TRBJ1-6
CASSTTAVGAPLHF
>TRBV9|NA|TRBJ2-7
CASSLNKGTGTYEQYF
>TRBV29-1|few|TRBJ1-1
CSVGPLTKVAFF
>TRBV2|NA|TRBJ2-3
CASSSLGDF
>TRBV6-1|few|TRBJ2-5
CASSSPGTGQETQYF
>TRBV5-1|few|TRBJ1-1
CASSLEGTGYTEAFF
>TRBV25-1|NA|TRBJ2-5
CASSRQGWETQYF
>TRBV12-3/TRBV12-4|few|TRBJ2-1
CASTTWNEQFF
>TRBV29-1|NA|TRBJ1-5
CSGTTGMGQPQHF